One TCR beta chain is described in this entry. Its target is not known. Sample time point: roughly 10-day in vitro stimulation with candidate neoantigen peptide 2. Clone fold changes were calculated against an identical culture without peptide. The data were obtained in a study of PD-1 blockade in mismatch repair-deficient tumors. Study-level background: Patients had over ten mismatch repair-deficient cancer types and were previously treated and progressing.

Measured with immunoSEQ multiplex PCR; TCRdb has only the in-frame clones, and not every one. The data hold more than 9,500 clones, with more than 75% observed a single time. Study-level points and caveats: Rapid post-treatment expansion, then contraction, generally preceding radiologic response, marked tumor-resident clones.

Germline trimming cut 2 bases from V and 5 bases from J; bases unmatched to any gene: 3. The germline CDR1 and CDR2 sequences are SGHTA and FQGTGA. The CDR3 totals 15 residues. The sequence came from an adult with mismatch repair-deficient cancer. The chain couples TRBV7-3 to TRBJ2-1; 10 positions match TRBD2. The source was cells cultured in vitro, collected from a patient treated with pembrolizumab. CDR3 in amino acids: CASSLGLAGDNEQFF. The DNA of the CDR3 is TGTGCCAGCAGCTTAGGGCTAGCGGGAGACAATGAGCAGTTCTTC.